The 8 T cell receptor beta chains reported below all come from one sample, sequenced in a study of naive and memory T cell subsets. Both TRBC1 and TRBC2 were covered by a beta constant-region primer of two equimolar oligonucleotides. Four rounds of PCR amplified the ligated cDNA using nested alpha and beta constant-region primers plus SP2. TCRdb analysed the UMI-ligation and nested PCR reads with MiXCR anew, one entry per CDR3 protein. The repertoire has tens of thousands of distinct CDR3 sequences, around 11% of them found once; the top ten carry more than 0.11%. Their antigens are not known. Whole-study findings and limits: Especially in CD8 cells, naive repertoires contained a few larger clonotypes, possibly CD45RA-re-expressing memory cells.

Sequenced input: naive CD4+ T cells from blood. These receptors were taken from a human donor in good health.

This clonotype turned up a few times. V usage is TRBV11-2 and J usage is TRBJ2-3; 12 bases are a match to TRBD2. This CDR3 has 14 residues. Germline CDR1 SGHAT, CDR2 FQNNGV. The ends lost 6 bases at V and 4 bases at J; junction bases unmatched: 2. The CDR3 region is CASRSSGGADTQYF. CDR3 coding DNA: TGTGCCAGCAGATCTAGCGGGGGGGCAGATACGCAGTATTTT.

This chain uses TRBV7-4 with TRBJ2-5; D uncertain. The CDR3 runs 15 residues. Between the trimmed V and J ends, which lost 2 bases and 5 bases, there was a span of 15 bases. Germline V gene lookup returns CDR1 SGHVT and CDR2 SQSDAQ. The CDR3: CASSLWQRPYETQYF. The CDR3 nucleotides are TGTGCCAGCAGCTTATGGCAGAGACCCTACGAGACCCAGTACTTC.

In its sample, this clonotype was seen once. V and J are TRBV3-1 and TRBJ1-1; no clear D gene. Trimming stripped 4 bases from V and 8 bases from J, with 14 bases between. The CDR3 extends over 13 amino acids. The germline gives CDR1 LGHDT, CDR2 YNNKEL (reference sequence). CDR3 in DNA: TGTGCCAGCAGCCGTAGCTGGGAACGAGAAGCTTTCTTT. Translation gives CASSRSWEREAFF.

The chain has TRBV10-3 and TRBJ2-4, with 14 bases matching TRBD2. There are 16 residues in the CDR3. CDR1 is ENHRY and CDR2 is SYGVKD in the germline V gene. V lost 6 bases, J lost 8 bases, and 9 bases stayed unmatched. The DNA for the CDR3 is TGTGCCATCAGCGCTGGGACTAGCGGGAGTGGGGACATTCAGTACTTC. Its protein product is CAISAGTSGSGDIQYF.

The chain is built from TRBV7-9 and TRBJ1-1; D remains ambiguous. V was cut by 1 base and J by 0 bases, with 6 bases left in between. The CDR3 spans 14 residues. Germline values: CDR1 SEHNR, CDR2 FQNEAQ (reference sequence). The DNA for the CDR3 is TGTGCCAGCAGCTTAGAGCCAGTGAACACTGAAGCTTTCTTT. This codes for CASSLEPVNTEAFF.

This clonotype was recorded many times. The V gene is TRBV24-1, the J gene TRBJ2-1; D tentatively reads TRBD1 or TRBD2 (5 bases each). CDR1 KGHDR and CDR2 SFDVKD come from the germline V gene. This CDR3 has 17 amino acids. V dropped 5 bases and J dropped 7 bases, with 23 bases sitting between them. In nucleotides, the CDR3 is TGTGCCACCAGTGCCCCGCTTGGGACGGGGACGGGAAATGAGCAGTTCTTC. This encodes CATSAPLGTGTGNEQFF.

The chain carries TRBV7-6 and TRBJ2-2; 9 bases map to TRBD2. CDR1 and CDR2 (germline): SGHVS, FNYEAQ. The CDR3 consists of 15 residues. Trimming took 5 bases from V and 4 from J; bases not matched to a gene: 5. The CDR3 loop is CASSPSGGTTGELFF. The CDR3 region has the DNA TGTGCCAGCAGCCCAAGCGGGGGGACCACCGGGGAGCTGTTTTTT.

CDR3: CASGMGVGQPQHF. CDR3 bases: TGTGCTAGCGGCATGGGGGTCGGTCAGCCCCAGCATTTT. The genes are TRBV12-5 and TRBJ1-5, with a weak D call TRBD1 (5 bases). Germline CDR1 LGHNT, CDR2 FRNRAP. The CDR3 consists of 13 residues. Trimming took 9 bases from V and 6 from J, leaving 15 bases between them.